This T cell receptor (beta chain) was captured by sequencing in a study of blood T cell dynamics during melanoma immunotherapy. Study conclusions and caveats: Unlike progressors, later disease-control patients had W3 repertoires gaining clonality or diversity.

The CDR3 is 18 residues long. Trimming cost V 5 bases and J 0 bases; bases outside gene matches: 9. Germline V gives CDR1 MDHEN, CDR2 SYDVKM. Time point reported: pre-treatment baseline. Samples come from before therapy and from week 3 after the first blockade cycle. The count of this clone is one. Its antigen remains unknown. Sequenced by immunoSEQ multiplex PCR; TCRdb stores in-frame clones only, minus some. Of about 7,200 clones in the sample, 80% to 85% were seen once. The V call is TRBV28, the J call TRBJ2-7; 14 nucleotides line up with TRBD2. The source is a human donor with melanoma. Source: blood, taken from a patient treated with checkpoint blockade. CDR3 protein: CASSRGLAGDPLSYEQYF. CDR3 in DNA: TGTGCCAGCAGTAGGGGACTAGCGGGGGATCCCCTCTCCTACGAGCAGTACTTC.